This entry lists 24 T cell receptor beta chains sequenced from one sample in a study of cytomegalovirus exposure and HLA in healthy donors. 13 Jbeta primers and 60 Vbeta primers were used for the PCR. Assay: immunoSEQ multiplex PCR; the TCRdb copy retains only in-frame clones and omits some. The sample yields about 140,000 clones, 66% seen once. The sequenced material came from PBMCs. The receptor source for this set is a woman aged 55-70 years in good health and CMV-seronegative.

This clone was observed a few times. The chain recombines TRBV5-6 with TRBJ2-7; D gene uncertain. The length of the CDR3 is 13 residues. V was clipped by 4 bases and J by 7 bases, with 15 bases between them. Germline V lookup: CDR1 SGHDT, CDR2 YYEEEE. CDR3 in DNA: TGTGCCAGCAGCACTGACACTTTTGGGGAGCAGTACTTC. Its protein is CASSTDTFGEQYF.

The CDR3 nucleotides are TGCGCCAGCAGCTTGACAGGGTTGGGCTACACCTTC. This codes for CASSLTGLGYTF. The rearrangement links TRBV5-1 to TRBJ1-2, with D maybe TRBD1 (6 bases). This CDR3 comprises 12 residues. Germline assignment: CDR1 SGHRS and CDR2 YFSETQ. With 1 base removed from V and 8 bases from J, the gap between germline ends came to 9 bases.

The chain combines TRBV29-1 with TRBJ1-2; no definite D call. The germline V and J ends were trimmed by 3 bases and 4 bases, with 15 bases remaining between them. This CDR3 is built from 14 residues. CDR1 is SQVTM, CDR2 ANQGSEA, per germline. CDR3 DNA: TGCAGCGTTGAGCCCGGTGACATGCCCTATGGCTACACCTTC. Protein product: CSVEPGDMPYGYTF.

At least ten counts were recorded for this clone. V is TRBV18 and J is TRBJ1-4; D gene uncertain. V was cut by 2 bases and J by 5 bases, with 6 bases left in between. The CDR3 has 13 residues. From germline, CDR1 is KGHSH and CDR2 LQKENI. The DNA for the CDR3 is TGTGCCAGCTCACCAGAGCTAAATGAAAAACTGTTTTTT. Its translation is CASSPELNEKLFF. The full variable domain, rest sourced from reference TRBV18 and TRBJ1-4, is NAGVMQNPRHLVRRRGQEARLRCSPMKGHSHVYWYRQLPEEGLKFMVYLQKENIIDESGMPKERFSAEFPKEGPSILRIQQVVRGDSAAYFCASSPELNEKLFFGSGTQLSVL.

The J gene is TRBJ1-3, the V gene TRBV10-2; no reliable D call. Germline CDR1 WSHSY, CDR2 SAAADI. CDR3 length: 13 amino acids. V was pared by 3 bases and J by 10 bases, with 13 bases between. In DNA form, the CDR3 reads TGCGCCAGCAGTGAAAACACCAAGAGGACCATATATTTT. The encoded protein is CASSENTKRTIYF.

The chain's CDR3 is CASSDGERRNTEAFF. The DNA for the CDR3 is TGTGCCAGCAGTGACGGGGAGCGTAGGAACACTGAAGCTTTCTTT. The rearrangement joins TRBV6-4 to TRBJ1-1, with D unresolved. The CDR3 contains 15 residues. V shed 2 bases and J shed 1 base, with 11 bases lying between them. Germline V gives CDR1 MRHNA, CDR2 SNTAGT.

The genes are TRBV7-6 and TRBJ2-7; D unclear. In germline, CDR1 is SGHVS, CDR2 FNYEAQ. V lost 2 bases, J lost 3 bases, and 8 bases lay in between. The CDR3 totals 13 residues. CDR3 bases: TGTGCCAGCAGCTTATCCGCAGGCTACGAGCAGTACTTC. Translated, it gives CASSLSAGYEQYF.

This clone was seen more than once but under ten times. The junction shows a germline mismatch at one end, possibly a read error. The rearrangement joins TRBV6-6 to TRBJ2-1, with 8 positions matching TRBD2. The V gene's germline CDR1 is MNHNY and CDR2 SVGAGI (reference sequence). The CDR3 runs 15 residues. The CDR3 region has the DNA TGTGCCAGCAGGTACTCGGGACTAGGTTTCAATGAGCAGTTCTTC. As protein: CASRYSGLGFNEQFF.

The gene calls are TRBV5-4 and TRBJ2-3, with 9 bases aligning to TRBD2. Unmatched junction bases numbered 9, after V lost 4 bases and J lost 0 bases. This CDR3 is 17 amino acids long. The germline CDR1 and CDR2 sequences are SGHNT and YYREEE (reference sequence). The CDR3 DNA reads TGTGCCAGCAGCGTACCCTCTAGCGGGATTAGCACAGATACGCAGTATTTT. Residues: CASSVPSSGISTDTQYF.

The rearrangement uses TRBV28 and TRBJ2-4; 7 bases fit TRBD1. The length of the CDR3 is 15 residues. The germline gives CDR1 MDHEN, CDR2 SYDVKM. J gave up 4 bases and V 7 bases, and 10 bases lay outside the gene matches. The CDR3 here is CASNPRDSLKNIQYF. In DNA, the CDR3 is TGTGCCAGCAACCCCCGGGACAGTCTAAAAAACATTCAGTACTTC.

The chain carries TRBV27 and TRBJ2-6, with a weak D call TRBD1 (6 bases). The V and J ends lost 6 bases and 0 bases respectively, with 18 bases between them. This CDR3 contains 18 residues. Germline V CDR1 and CDR2: MNHEY, SMNVEV (reference sequence). CDR3 sequence (DNA): TGTGCCAGCAGAACAGAAGGGGGAGCCCGCTCTGGGGCCAACGTCCTGACTTTC. Translation gives CASRTEGGARSGANVLTF.

The chain couples TRBV19 to TRBJ2-2; D ambiguous. This CDR3 is 15 amino acids long. With 5 bases removed from V and 5 bases from J, the gap between germline ends came to 15 bases. Looked up from germline, CDR1 is LNHDA and CDR2 is SQIVND (reference sequence). CDR3 in DNA: TGTGCCAGTAGTTCCACGAGCGTACGAACCGGGGAGCTGTTTTTT. Its protein product is CASSSTSVRTGELFF.

This chain links TRBV5-1 with TRBJ2-7; a possible D gene is TRBD1 (5 bases). The CDR3 is 15 amino acids. V gave up 4 bases and J gave up 3 bases, with 17 bases separating them. Germline CDR1 reads SGHRS; CDR2 reads YFSETQ. The CDR3 nucleotides are TGCGCCAGCAGCCTACAGGCATCTGCGGACTACGAGCAGTACTTC. Its protein product is CASSLQASADYEQYF.

This clone was counted between two and nine times. J is TRBJ2-1 and V is TRBV7-2; 11 positions match TRBD2. The germline V gene has CDR1 SGHTA and CDR2 FQGNSA. The V segment lost 0 bases and the J segment 8 bases; nucleotides outside the gene matches: 12. The CDR3 length is 18 residues. The CDR3 sequence: CASSLASSGGALIYEQFF. The CDR3, as DNA: TGTGCCAGCAGCTTAGCGAGTAGCGGGGGGGCTTTGATTTATGAGCAGTTCTTC.

The V call is TRBV2, the J call TRBJ2-7, with D perhaps matching TRBD1 (5 bases). The CDR3 covers 15 residues. Looked up from germline, CDR1 is SNHLY and CDR2 is FYNNEI. The V and J ends lost 7 bases and 4 bases respectively, with 20 bases between them. The CDR3 protein is CASTIQDGAMYEQYF. Here the CDR3 DNA reads TGTGCCAGCACGATACAGGACGGCGCTATGTACGAGCAGTACTTC.

CDR3 loop: CASSLYGPRDTEAFF. CDR3 DNA sequence: TGCGCCAGCAGCTTGTATGGTCCCAGGGACACTGAAGCTTTCTTT. The chain carries TRBV5-1 and TRBJ1-1, with D possibly TRBD1 on 5 matching bases. The length of the CDR3 is 15 residues. V was shortened by 1 base and J by 3 bases, with 13 bases between the two germline ends. Germline lookup yields CDR1 SGHRS and CDR2 YFSETQ. The complete variable domain, with remaining parts taken from reference TRBV5-1 and TRBJ1-1, reads KAGVTQTPRYLIKTRGQQVTLSCSPISGHRSVSWYQQTPGQGLQFLFEYFSETQRNKGNFPGRFSGRQFSNSRSEMNVSTLELGDSALYLCASSLYGPRDTEAFFGQGTRLTVV.

The chain employs TRBV29-1 and TRBJ2-7, with TRBD1 as a possible D gene (6 bases). Germline values: CDR1 SQVTM, CDR2 ANQGSEA. V was clipped by 7 bases and J by 3 bases, with 16 bases between them. The CDR3 length is 13 residues. The DNA for the CDR3 is TGCAGCGCCTCGACAGGAGCTTACTACGAGCAGTACTTC. Residues: CSASTGAYYEQYF.

In its sample, this clone was seen a few times. V gene TRBV11-1 combines with J gene TRBJ2-1; 7 nucleotides align to TRBD1. Germline assignment: CDR1 SGHAT and CDR2 FQDESV (reference sequence). Unmatched junction bases numbered 9, after V lost 5 bases and J lost 8 bases. The CDR3 spans 14 residues. This chain's CDR3 is CASSPTRGRDEQFF. DNA for the CDR3: TGTGCCAGCAGCCCGACGAGGGGGCGGGATGAGCAGTTCTTC.

The J gene is TRBJ2-2, the V gene TRBV19; 7 bases match TRBD2. The CDR3 extends over 17 amino acids. Trimming removed 1 base from V and 4 bases from J; junction bases left unmatched: 9. Germline V gene sequence: CDR1 LNHDA, CDR2 SQIVND (reference sequence). The CDR3 DNA sequence: TGTGCCAGTAGTATAGCCGGGGGGTGGCGAGGCACCGGGGAGCTGTTTTTT. Translated, it gives CASSIAGGWRGTGELFF.

V is TRBV6-1 and J is TRBJ2-5; 7 nucleotides match TRBD2. This CDR3 region has 13 residues. CDR1 MNHNS and CDR2 SASEGT come from the germline V gene. J gave up 9 bases and V 2 bases, and 6 bases lay outside the gene matches. This CDR3 is CASSEIRGGAQYF. CDR3 nucleotide sequence: TGTGCCAGCAGTGAAATTCGGGGAGGGGCCCAGTACTTC.

The rearrangement joins TRBV29-1 to TRBJ2-2, with TRBD2 identical over 13 bases. Germline lookup yields CDR1 SQVTM and CDR2 ANQGSEA. This CDR3 has 14 amino acids. The ends lost 7 bases at V and 6 bases at J; junction bases unmatched: 5. The CDR3 is CSARTSGRAGELFF. CDR3 nucleotide sequence: TGCAGCGCCCGTACTAGCGGGAGGGCCGGGGAGCTGTTTTTT.

J is TRBJ1-5 and V is TRBV29-1; TRBD1 is a possible D gene (6 bases). Trimming pared 6 bases from V and 1 base from J, leaving 13 bases between. This CDR3 is built from 14 residues. Germline assignment: CDR1 SQVTM and CDR2 ANQGSEA. The CDR3 sequence: CSVGGQGSNQPQHF. The CDR3 DNA follows: TGCAGCGTGGGGGGGCAAGGGAGCAATCAGCCCCAGCATTTT.

The chain combines TRBV5-1 with TRBJ2-1; 11 bases are a match to TRBD2. The V segment lost 0 bases and the J segment 10 bases; nucleotides outside the gene matches: 6. Germline values: CDR1 SGHRS, CDR2 YFSETQ. The CDR3 is 15 residues long. CDR3 in DNA: TGCGCCAGCAGCTTGGAGACTAGCGGGATCTTGGAGCAGTTCTTC. This gives the protein CASSLETSGILEQFF.

In this sample, this clone turned up a few times. The rearrangement uses TRBV5-1 and TRBJ2-2, with D perhaps matching TRBD1 (6 bases). The CDR3 is 14 residues long. Between the trimmed V and J ends, which lost 4 bases and 4 bases, there was a span of 11 bases. The germline V gene encodes CDR1 SGHRS and CDR2 YFSETQ. CDR3 loop: CASSPGHPTGELFF. CDR3 nucleotide sequence: TGCGCCAGCAGCCCGGGACACCCCACCGGGGAGCTGTTTTTT.